This T cell receptor beta chain was sequenced for a study of T-cell memory formation after mild COVID-19. Comments on this clonotype: No antigen is known for it.

TCRdb analysed the 5' RACE reads with MiXCR anew, one entry per CDR3 protein. Seen here are 380,000 or so distinct CDR3 sequences, roughly an eighth observed once, and the top ten hold about a fifth. The study's findings and limits: Contracting CD4+ clones were located mainly in CM and EM, and CD8+ clones in EMRA. Pre-infection memory carried some responding clones, suggesting that cross-reactive memory joined.

The source of this sequence is a man younger than 30 who had mild COVID-19 (a few samples of this study predate the infection). Cell type and time point are not known. Sequencing used PBMCs or a T cell subset sorted from them (not recorded which).

The CDR3 bases are TGCGCCAGCAGTTGGGGACAGGGCACAAATAATTCACCCCTCCACTTT. Amino acid sequence: CASSWGQGTNNSPLHF. This chain uses TRBV5-1 with TRBJ1-6; 9 nucleotides agree with TRBD1. Looked up from germline, CDR1 is SGHRS and CDR2 is YFSETQ. V was pared by 5 bases and J by 5 bases, with 8 bases of the junction left unmatched. The CDR3 is 16 residues long.